The table lists the clone carrying this T cell receptor (beta chain) with many counts. Amplification of TCR beta CDR3 regions was performed using RNA transcripts as template. First-round RT-PCR of the TCR CDR3 relied on the HTBI primer set. A single record per CDR3 protein comes from TCRdb applying MiXCR to the multiplex PCR reads. Seen here are 750,000 to 950,000 distinct CDR3 sequences, about 38% observed once, and the top ten hold about 9%. This entry belongs to a study of T cells in Graves' hyperthyroidism and ophthalmopathy. Germline CDR1 WSHSY, CDR2 SAAADI. Trimming cost V 2 bases and J 0 bases, with 4 bases left between them. CDR3 size: 13 residues.

This clonotype was sampled from a man aged 18 to 35 with Graves' hyperthyroidism. V gene TRBV10-2 combines with J gene TRBJ1-1; D remains ambiguous. The sample consisted of blood. This chain's CDR3 is CASSERMNTEAFF. The CDR3 bases are TGCGCCAGCAGTGAGCGGATGAACACTGAAGCTTTCTTT.